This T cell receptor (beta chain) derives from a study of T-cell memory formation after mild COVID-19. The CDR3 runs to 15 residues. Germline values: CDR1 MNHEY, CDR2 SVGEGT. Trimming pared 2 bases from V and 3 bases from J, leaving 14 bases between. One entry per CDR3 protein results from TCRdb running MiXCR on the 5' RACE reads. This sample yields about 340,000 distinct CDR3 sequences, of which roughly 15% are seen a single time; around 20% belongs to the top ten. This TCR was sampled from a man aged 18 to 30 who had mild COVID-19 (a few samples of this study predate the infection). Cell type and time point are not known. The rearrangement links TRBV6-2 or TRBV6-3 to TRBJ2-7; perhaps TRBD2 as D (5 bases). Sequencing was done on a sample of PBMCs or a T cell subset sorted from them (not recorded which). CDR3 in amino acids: CASSYSRGFVYEQYF. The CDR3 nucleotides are TGTGCCAGCAGTTACAGCCGGGGATTTGTCTACGAGCAGTACTTC.